This is a list of T cell receptor beta chains from one sample in a study of yellow fever vaccine responses in identical twins. TCRdb independently ran MiXCR on the RT-PCR reads; one entry per CDR3 protein. The profile shows about 16,000 distinct CDR3 sequences, roughly 80% of them singletons. Source: T cells from blood (PBMCs), unsorted or a sorted subset (not recorded which), taken before or after yellow fever vaccination (not recorded which). The receptors originated from a woman in her late teens or twenties who received the yellow fever vaccine. Both conserved end residues are trimmed from each CDR3. Clone size is given for some rows only: seen once, a few or many times, or a class if the clone is expanded.

J gene	V gene	clone size	CDR3 protein
TRBJ2-1	TRBV6-1	NA	ASSEAHLRDPTYNEQF
TRBJ2-5	TRBV7-9	NA	ASSLVAGSETQY
TRBJ2-1	TRBV20-1	NA	SANFLLSGIGNEQF
TRBJ1-4	TRBV12-3/TRBV12-4	NA	ASSFPATNEKLF
TRBJ1-2	TRBV11-1	NA	ASSFPGRKPDNYGYT
TRBJ2-7	TRBV20-1	NA	SARIFSGGYEQY
TRBJ2-3	TRBV5-4	once	ASSVRDRADTQY
TRBJ2-5	TRBV2	NA	ASSHDWKETQY
TRBJ2-3	TRBV14	NA	ASSQTQLTQY
TRBJ1-1	TRBV20-1	NA	SARTPDREGTEAF
TRBJ2-7	TRBV11-1	NA	ASSGTGGPSYEQY
TRBJ1-2	TRBV7-9	NA	ASSIGGPNYGYT
TRBJ2-7	TRBV11-1	NA	ASSLRSGSAYEQY
TRBJ2-3	TRBV18	NA	ASSPSSGRTDTQY
TRBJ1-1	TRBV20-1	NA	SARPENGEAF
TRBJ2-7	TRBV5-6	NA	ASSLETYEQY
TRBJ2-6	TRBV11-1	NA	ASSLGPPTGISGANVLT
TRBJ2-1	TRBV6-4	NA	ASSESREGGDEQF
TRBJ2-1	TRBV28	NA	ASQAVAWDEQF
TRBJ2-5	TRBV12-3/TRBV12-4	NA	ASSLRRVKETQY
TRBJ2-7	TRBV9	NA	ASSVGGEGYEQY
TRBJ2-7	TRBV2	NA	ASSEVGQGTYEQY
TRBJ2-2	TRBV7-6	once	ASSLVVVGSWDTGELF